Presented here are 23 T cell receptor beta chains from one specimen sequenced in a study of CD8 T cells in Susac syndrome. When the RNA was reverse transcribed, random hexamers were used with an input of about 0.5 to 1 ug. MiXCR, applied by TCRdb to the immunoSEQ multiplex PCR reads, yields one record per CDR3 protein. The sample carries 15,000 to 20,000 distinct CDR3 sequences, 90% to 95% recorded once. Sequencing was carried out using CD8+ T cells from PBMCs. All receptors come from a human donor in good health.

The chain links TRBV2 to TRBJ2-1; D is unclear. Deletions cut 2 bases from V and 4 bases from J, with 12 bases between. Germline lookup yields CDR1 SNHLY and CDR2 FYNNEI. This CDR3 is built from 15 residues. This chain's CDR3 is CASSEHSLEYNEQFF. CDR3 nucleotides: TGTGCCAGCAGTGAACACTCCTTGGAGTACAATGAGCAGTTCTTC.

The chain combines TRBV4-3 with TRBJ2-2, with 8 bases identical to TRBD2. This CDR3 region has 17 residues. Germline values: CDR1 LGHNA, CDR2 YSLEER. V trimming: 0 bases; J trimming: 4 bases; junction bases outside the gene matches: 7. CDR3 nucleotide sequence: TGCGCCAGCAGCCAAGAAGGTACTAGCGGAATCACCGGGGAGCTGTTTTTT. Translation: CASSQEGTSGITGELFF.

The V call is TRBV7-9, the J call TRBJ2-7; possible D gene TRBD2, 6 bases. Germline CDR1 is SEHNR and CDR2 is FQNEAQ (reference sequence). The CDR3 loop spans 15 amino acids. The V end was cut by 0 bases, the J end by 6 bases, with 15 bases between. This CDR3 reads CASSLARDSGGEQYV. For the CDR3, the DNA is TGTGCCAGCAGCTTAGCGCGGGACTCTGGGGGCGAGCAGTACGTC.

The gene calls are TRBV5-6 and TRBJ2-7, with D uncertain. Trimming pared 8 bases from V and 3 bases from J, leaving 18 bases between. The CDR3 consists of 14 residues. CDR1 SGHDT and CDR2 YYEEEE come from the germline V gene. The CDR3 DNA sequence: TGTGCCAGTTCTGCCAGTCCGCCCAGCTACGAGCAGTACTTC. It codes for CASSASPPSYEQYF.

This clonotype came up once. The genes are TRBV27 and TRBJ2-5; TRBD2 matches 8 bases. CDR1 and CDR2 (germline): MNHEY, SMNVEV (reference sequence). Unmatched junction bases numbered 12, after V lost 7 bases and J lost 8 bases. The CDR3 has 14 residues. For the CDR3, the DNA is TGTGCCAGCACCCGGGGGGGCGGATTGGATACCCAGTACTTC. Residues: CASTRGGGLDTQYF.

The gene calls are TRBV2 and TRBJ2-1; D may be TRBD2 (5 bases). Germline loops: CDR1 SNHLY, CDR2 FYNNEI. The CDR3 contains 16 residues. V was clipped by 1 base and J by 0 bases, with 10 bases between them. The CDR3, as DNA: TGTGCCAGCAGTGAAGGGCTAGCCGACTCCTACAATGAGCAGTTCTTC. It yields the protein CASSEGLADSYNEQFF.

This sequence joins TRBV7-8 and TRBJ2-1; 10 nucleotides align to TRBD2. V lost 5 bases and J lost 4; bases outside the gene matches: 5. Germline CDR1 is SGHVS and CDR2 is FQNEAQ. CDR3 length: 15 amino acids. CDR3: CASSTRLAGYNEQFF. The CDR3 bases are TGTGCCAGCAGCACCCGACTAGCGGGTTACAATGAGCAGTTCTTC.

The chain employs TRBV2 and TRBJ2-7; D perhaps matches TRBD1 (5 bases). V shed 4 bases and J shed 2 bases, with 15 bases lying between them. Germline CDR1 reads SNHLY; CDR2 reads FYNNEI. This CDR3 region has 15 residues. The CDR3 sequence: CASSVSQGLPYEQYV. The CDR3 nucleotides read TGTGCCAGCAGTGTCTCCCAGGGTCTCCCCTACGAGCAGTACGTC.

V usage is TRBV10-3 and J usage is TRBJ2-6; D gene ambiguous. CDR3 length equals 14 residues. Germline V CDR1 and CDR2: ENHRY, SYGVKD. Between the trimmed V and J ends, which lost 10 bases and 0 bases, there was a span of 10 bases. The CDR3 sequence is CATPIASGANVLTF. The CDR3 coding sequence is TGTGCCACCCCTATAGCCTCTGGGGCCAACGTCCTGACTTTC.

J is TRBJ2-1 and V is TRBV7-3; 8 bases map to TRBD2. The CDR3 runs to 16 residues. The germline V gene has CDR1 SGHTA and CDR2 FQGTGA. The V and J ends lost 1 base and 6 bases, in that order; junction bases with no gene match: 8. This CDR3 is CASSLIGTSGLNEQFF. CDR3 DNA: TGTGCCAGCAGCTTAATAGGTACTAGCGGCCTCAATGAGCAGTTCTTC.

V usage is TRBV29-1 and J usage is TRBJ2-7; tentatively, D is TRBD1 (6 bases). Germline CDR1 reads SQVTM; CDR2 reads ANQGSEA. V was clipped by 2 bases and J by 2 bases, with 7 bases between them. This CDR3 contains 12 residues. The CDR3 spells CSVETGPYEQYV. CDR3 DNA sequence: TGCAGCGTTGAAACAGGGCCCTACGAGCAGTACGTC.

This chain joins TRBV7-2 and TRBJ2-7; perhaps TRBD2 as D (5 bases). V was clipped by 5 bases and J by 4 bases, with 9 bases between them. CDR1 and CDR2 from the germline V gene are SGHTA and FQGNSA. The CDR3 is 12 amino acids. CDR3 residues: CASSLTTYEQYF. The CDR3 coding sequence is TGTGCCAGCAGCCTGACTACTTACGAGCAGTACTTC.

CDR3 protein: CSARLIAGVVPDTQYF. Here the CDR3 DNA reads TGCAGTGCTAGATTAATAGCGGGAGTGGTCCCGGATACGCAGTATTTT. The chain carries TRBV20-1 and TRBJ2-3, with 9 bases lining up with TRBD2. The CDR3 loop spans 16 amino acids. V dropped 2 bases and J dropped 6; count of bases not matched to a gene: 12. Germline V gene data show CDR1 as DFQATT and CDR2 as SNEGSKA (reference sequence).

This clonotype occurred a few times. This chain uses TRBV13 with TRBJ2-1; D is unresolved. CDR1 is PRHDT, CDR2 FYEKMQ, per germline (reference sequence). V was pared by 1 base and J by 4 bases, with 17 bases between. The CDR3 consists of 17 residues. The CDR3 sequence: CASSLASTEWGYNEQFF. As DNA, the CDR3 is TGTGCCAGCAGCTTAGCATCCACGGAATGGGGATACAATGAGCAGTTCTTC.

CDR3 in amino acids: CASSEGGSSGANVLTF. CDR3 DNA: TGTGCCAGCAGCGAGGGGGGTTCTTCAGGGGCCAACGTCCTGACTTTC. The chain carries TRBV9 and TRBJ2-6; D tentatively reads TRBD1 or TRBD2 (6 bases each). The CDR3 spans 16 residues. The ends were cut back, 3 bases at V and 4 bases at J, with 14 bases in the middle. Germline values: CDR1 SGDLS, CDR2 YYNGEE. Complete variable domain (other parts from reference TRBV9 and TRBJ2-6): DSGVTQTPKHLITATGQRVTLRCSPRSGDLSVYWYQQSLDQGLQFLIQYYNGEERAKGNILERFSAQQFPDLHSELNLSSLELGDSALYFCASSEGGSSGANVLTFGAGSRLTVL.

The V gene is TRBV7-9, the J gene TRBJ2-1; a possible D gene is TRBD1 (6 bases). Germline loops: CDR1 SEHNR, CDR2 FQNEAQ (reference sequence). V was trimmed by 3 bases and J by 4 bases, leaving 13 bases between them. This CDR3 region has 15 residues. The CDR3 region has the DNA TGTGCCAGCAGCTTTTTCAGGGGATTGTACAATGAGCAGTTCTTC. Protein: CASSFFRGLYNEQFF.

J is TRBJ2-5 and V is TRBV28; D is undetermined. This CDR3 is 13 amino acids long. Trimming pared 11 bases from V and 0 bases from J, leaving 13 bases between. The germline V gene has CDR1 MDHEN and CDR2 SYDVKM. This chain's CDR3 is CACSDGNQETQYF. The DNA for the CDR3 is TGTGCCTGCTCGGACGGCAACCAAGAGACCCAGTACTTC.

The chain's CDR3 is CASSITRLAGILTDTQYF. CDR3 coding DNA: TGTGCCAGCAGTATCACCAGGCTAGCGGGAATTTTAACAGATACGCAGTATTTT. The rearrangement joins TRBV6-1 to TRBJ2-3; TRBD2 agrees at 9 bases. The J segment lost 3 bases and the V segment lost 5 bases, leaving 15 bases of the junction unmatched. CDR1 and CDR2 (germline): MNHNS, SASEGT. The CDR3 loop spans 18 amino acids.

The chain joins TRBV28 to TRBJ1-1, with D unclear. The CDR3 consists of 15 residues. Deletions cut 6 bases from V and 3 bases from J, with 17 bases between. Germline V gives CDR1 MDHEN, CDR2 SYDVKM. The CDR3 coding sequence is TGTGCCAGCAGCCTTGGTGAGACTACATACACTGAAGCTTTCTTT. Its translation is CASSLGETTYTEAFF. Full variable domain (rest looked up from reference TRBV28 and TRBJ1-1): DVKVTQSSRYLVKRTGEKVFLECVQDMDHENMFWYRQDPGLGLRLIYFSYDVKMKEKGDIPEGYSVSREKKERFSLILESASTNQTSMYLCASSLGETTYTEAFFGQGTRLTVV.

In its sample, this clonotype was seen once. The CDR3 reads CASTTLSAGAQFF. The CDR3 nucleotides are TGTGCCAGCACCACTCTCTCGGCGGGAGCGCAGTTCTTC. This sequence joins TRBV12-3 or TRBV12-4 and TRBJ2-1, with 7 bases that match TRBD2. The CDR3 totals 13 residues. Trimming took 7 bases from V and 12 from J; bases not matched to a gene: 12.

CDR3: CASTPGQLTYEQYF. In nucleotides, the CDR3 is TGTGCCAGCACCCCGGGACAGTTGACCTACGAGCAGTACTTC. The J gene is TRBJ2-7, the V gene TRBV28, with 7 bases aligning to TRBD1. Trimming cost V 7 bases and J 2 bases; bases outside gene matches: 8. In germline, CDR1 is MDHEN, CDR2 SYDVKM. CDR3 length equals 14 residues.

The genes are TRBV4-3 and TRBJ2-5; no reliable D call. CDR1 LGHNA and CDR2 YSLEER come from the germline V gene. The CDR3 runs to 16 residues. V was shortened by 0 bases and J by 1 base, with 12 bases between the two germline ends. CDR3 nucleotides: TGCGCCAGCAGCCAAGATAACGGATGGGGCCAAGAGACCCAGTACTTC. It translates to CASSQDNGWGQETQYF.

The chain couples TRBV7-9 to TRBJ2-5; the D gene is possibly TRBD2 (5 bases). V gave up 10 bases and J gave up 7 bases, with 25 bases separating them. Per the germline V gene, CDR1 is SEHNR and CDR2 is FQNEAQ (reference sequence). This CDR3 region has 15 residues. The CDR3 DNA follows: TGTGCCACCCAGGTTGCCGGGCCTGCCGCGGGGACCCAGTACTTC. Translating gives CATQVAGPAAGTQYF.